The source of this TCR beta chain is a study of T cell responses to AZD1222 COVID-19 vaccine. Turning to this clone: Antigen unknown.

Clones were read by immunoSEQ multiplex PCR, and TCRdb kept only the in-frame ones, dropping some. The sample lists approximately 130,000 clones; over 90% were seen once. Overall study findings and caveats: Spike-specific TCR depth and breadth grew after two AZD1222 doses. Variant regions that are unmutated are reportedly the target of nearly half of spike-specific TCRs.

The V and J ends lost 6 bases and 3 bases, in that order; junction bases with no gene match: 7. Germline assignment: CDR1 MNHEY and CDR2 SMNVEV (reference sequence). This CDR3 has 15 residues. The clonotype was recovered from an adult in good health. This chain links TRBV27 with TRBJ2-2, with 7 bases that match TRBD1. The sequencing used peripheral blood, collected on day 0 of AZD1222 vaccination. CDR3 bases: TGTGCCAGCAGGAAACTAGGGGGCTACACCGGGGAGCTGTTTTTT. Translation: CASRKLGGYTGELFF.